What follows is one T cell receptor (beta chain) and its context. The antigen is unknown. At deep level, the assay was performed. Unsorted PBMC contributed 250 to 300 ng DNA, around 30,000 T cell genomes, to each replicate PCR. Profiled with immunoSEQ multiplex PCR; TCRdb holds only in-frame clones, not every one. Found here are some 500,000 clones, roughly 85% of them singletons; the top ten hold over 9.5%. The germline gives CDR1 MGHDK, CDR2 SYGVNS. V was pared by 2 bases and J by 9 bases, with 14 bases between. CDR3 length: 14 residues. The data originate from a study of shared clonotypes between healthy human individuals. General study findings and limits: Only a few donors were included, so the genetic and exposure-history diversity represented was limited. Sampling used blood alone; tissue repertoires probably differ.

This receptor was identified in a woman between 40 and 55 years old in good health. Some clones in this sample may be carry-over from other donors' samples. Sequenced material: PBMCs. The chain has TRBV25-1 and TRBJ2-1; D may be TRBD1 or TRBD2 (5 bases each). CDR3 region: CASSETTGPSEQFF. The CDR3 coding sequence is TGTGCCAGCAGTGAAACAACGGGACCATCTGAGCAGTTCTTC. The whole variable domain, remainder taken from reference TRBV25-1 and TRBJ2-1, is EADIYQTPRYLVIGTGKKITLECSQTMGHDKMYWYQQDPGMELHLIHYSYGVNSTEKGDLSSESTVSRIRTEHFPLTLESARPSHTSQYLCASSETTGPSEQFFGPGTRLTVL.